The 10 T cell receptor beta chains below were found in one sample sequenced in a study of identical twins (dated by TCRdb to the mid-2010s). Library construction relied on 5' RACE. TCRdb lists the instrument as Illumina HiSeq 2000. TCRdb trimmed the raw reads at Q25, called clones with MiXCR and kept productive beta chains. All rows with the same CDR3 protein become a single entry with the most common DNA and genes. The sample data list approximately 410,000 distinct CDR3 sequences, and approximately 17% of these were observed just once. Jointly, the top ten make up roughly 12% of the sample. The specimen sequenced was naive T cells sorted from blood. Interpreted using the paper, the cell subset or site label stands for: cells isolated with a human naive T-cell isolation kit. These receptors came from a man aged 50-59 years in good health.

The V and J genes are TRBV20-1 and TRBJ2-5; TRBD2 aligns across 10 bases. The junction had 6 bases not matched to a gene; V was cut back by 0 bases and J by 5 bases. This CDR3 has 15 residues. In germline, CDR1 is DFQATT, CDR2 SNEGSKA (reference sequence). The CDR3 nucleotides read TGCAGTGCTAGAGATGCTAGCGGGGGTCTGGAGACCCAGTACTTC. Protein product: CSARDASGGLETQYF.

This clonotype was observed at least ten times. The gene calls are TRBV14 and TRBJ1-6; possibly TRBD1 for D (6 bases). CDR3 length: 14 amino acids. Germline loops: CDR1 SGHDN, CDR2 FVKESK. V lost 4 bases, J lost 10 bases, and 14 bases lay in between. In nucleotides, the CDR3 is TGTGCCAGCAGCCCTCAGGGGTTTTACTCACCCCTCCACTTT. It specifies CASSPQGFYSPLHF.

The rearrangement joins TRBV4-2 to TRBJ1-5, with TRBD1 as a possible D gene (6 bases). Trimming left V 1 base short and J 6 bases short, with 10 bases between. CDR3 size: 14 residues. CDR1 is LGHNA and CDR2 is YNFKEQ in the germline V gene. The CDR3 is CASSQADRGQPQHF. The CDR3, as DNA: TGTGCCAGCAGCCAAGCGGACAGAGGTCAGCCCCAGCATTTT.

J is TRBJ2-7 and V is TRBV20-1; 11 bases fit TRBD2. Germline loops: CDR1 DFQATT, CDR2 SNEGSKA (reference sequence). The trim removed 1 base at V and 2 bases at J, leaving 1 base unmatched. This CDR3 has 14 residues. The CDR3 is CSARAGLAAYEQYF. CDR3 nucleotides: TGCAGTGCTAGAGCGGGACTAGCGGCCTACGAGCAGTACTTC.

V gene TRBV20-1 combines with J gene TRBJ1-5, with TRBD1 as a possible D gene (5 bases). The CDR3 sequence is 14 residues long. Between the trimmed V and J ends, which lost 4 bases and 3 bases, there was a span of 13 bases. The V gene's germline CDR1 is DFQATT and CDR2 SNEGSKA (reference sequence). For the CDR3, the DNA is TGCAGTGCTACCCTGGGGCCCCTCAATCAGCCCCAGCATTTT. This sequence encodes CSATLGPLNQPQHF.

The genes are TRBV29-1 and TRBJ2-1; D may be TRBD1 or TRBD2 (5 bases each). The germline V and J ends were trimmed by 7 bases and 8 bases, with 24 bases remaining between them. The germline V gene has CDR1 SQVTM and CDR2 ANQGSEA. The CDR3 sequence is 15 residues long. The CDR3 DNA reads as TGCAGCGCGTCCGGGGACGCCGACCCTCGGGATGAGCAGTTCTTC. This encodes CSASGDADPRDEQFF.

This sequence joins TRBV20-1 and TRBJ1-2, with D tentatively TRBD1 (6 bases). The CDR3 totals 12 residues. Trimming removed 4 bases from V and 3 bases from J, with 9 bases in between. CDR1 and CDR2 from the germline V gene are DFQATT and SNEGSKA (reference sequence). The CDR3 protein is CSAIRQDYGYTF. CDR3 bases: TGCAGTGCTATTAGACAGGACTATGGCTACACCTTC.

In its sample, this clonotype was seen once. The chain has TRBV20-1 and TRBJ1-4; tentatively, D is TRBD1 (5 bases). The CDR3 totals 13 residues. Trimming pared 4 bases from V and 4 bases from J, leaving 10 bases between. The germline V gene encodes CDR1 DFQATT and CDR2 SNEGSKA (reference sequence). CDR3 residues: CSATGLGNEKLFF. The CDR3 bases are TGCAGTGCTACGGGGCTGGGTAATGAAAAACTGTTTTTT.

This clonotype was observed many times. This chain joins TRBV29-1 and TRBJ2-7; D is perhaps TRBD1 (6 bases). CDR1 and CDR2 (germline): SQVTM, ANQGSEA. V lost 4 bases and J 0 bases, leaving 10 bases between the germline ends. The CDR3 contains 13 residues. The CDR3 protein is CSVGTENSYEQYF. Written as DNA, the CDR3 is TGCAGCGTTGGGACAGAAAACTCCTACGAGCAGTACTTC.

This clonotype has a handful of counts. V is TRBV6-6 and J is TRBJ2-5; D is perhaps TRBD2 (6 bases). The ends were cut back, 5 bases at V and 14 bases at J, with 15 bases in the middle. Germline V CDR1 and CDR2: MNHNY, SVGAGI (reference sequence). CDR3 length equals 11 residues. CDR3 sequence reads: CASSNGGDQYF. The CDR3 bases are TGTGCCAGCAGTAACGGCGGGGATCAATACTTC.